The 10 T cell receptor beta chains given below trace back to one sample, sequenced in a study of T-cell memory formation after mild COVID-19. In TCRdb, the 5' RACE reads were re-called with MiXCR into one record per CDR3 protein. The repertoire holds nearly 110,000 distinct CDR3 sequences, with under 15% as singletons. Sequencing was performed on PBMCs or a T cell subset sorted from them (not recorded which). These receptors were collected from an adult woman who had mild COVID-19 (a few samples of this study predate the infection). Cell type and time point are not known.

This clonotype was counted between two and nine times. The gene calls are TRBV7-6 and TRBJ2-3; D is ambiguous. The ends were cut back, 1 base at V and 5 bases at J, with 10 bases in the middle. The germline V gene has CDR1 SGHVS and CDR2 FNYEAQ. CDR3 size: 14 residues. Here the CDR3 DNA reads TGTGCCAGCAGCTTAGAGTCGTGGCAAGATACGCAGTATTTT. Amino acids: CASSLESWQDTQYF. The full variable domain, with the rest looked up from reference TRBV7-6 and TRBJ2-3, is GAGVSQSPRYKVTKRGQDVALRCDPISGHVSLYWYRQALGQGPEFLTYFNYEAQQDKSGLPNDRFSAERPEGSISTLTIQRTEQRDSAMYRCASSLESWQDTQYFGPGTRLTVL.

The V and J genes are TRBV2 and TRBJ2-1, with D possibly being TRBD1 or TRBD2 (5 bases each). This CDR3 contains 14 residues. V lost 2 bases and J lost 4, with 9 bases in between. Looked up from germline, CDR1 is SNHLY and CDR2 is FYNNEI. CDR3 sequence (DNA): TGTGCCAGCAGTGAATTGGGGGTGTACAATGAGCAGTTCTTC. As protein: CASSELGVYNEQFF. Drawing the rest from reference TRBV2 and TRBJ2-1, the complete variable domain is EPEVTQTPSHQVTQMGQEVILRCVPISNHLYFYWYRQILGQKVEFLVSFYNNEISEKSEIFDDQFSVERPDGSNFTLKIRSTKLEDSAMYFCASSELGVYNEQFFGPGTRLTVL.

This clonotype was seen a handful of times. The gene calls are TRBV4-1 and TRBJ2-7, with D maybe TRBD1 (5 bases). The CDR3 loop spans 13 amino acids. CDR1 and CDR2 from the germline V gene are MGHRA and YSYEKL. V dropped 1 base and J dropped 3 bases, with 7 bases sitting between them. The CDR3 DNA reads as TGCGCCAGCAGCCAAGGGACAAACTACGAGCAGTACTTC. Encoded protein: CASSQGTNYEQYF.

V usage is TRBV19 and J usage is TRBJ2-7; D is unresolved. The CDR3 has 12 residues. Germline values: CDR1 LNHDA, CDR2 SQIVND (reference sequence). Trimming removed 4 bases at V and 1 base at J, with 5 bases between. DNA for the CDR3: TGTGCCAGTAGTACAGGATCCTACGAGCAGTACTTC. This codes for CASSTGSYEQYF.

This chain uses TRBV24-1 with TRBJ1-2, with D unresolved. V was pared by 3 bases and J by 8 bases, with 15 bases between. Germline loops: CDR1 KGHDR, CDR2 SFDVKD. There are 14 residues in the CDR3. The CDR3 protein is CATSDRAVRKGYTF. CDR3 nucleotides: TGTGCCACCAGTGATCGGGCCGTGAGAAAGGGCTACACCTTC.

The V and J genes are TRBV7-9 and TRBJ2-3; TRBD2 matches at 10 bases. The V gene end was trimmed by 7 bases and the J gene end by 1 base; junction bases not matched to a gene: 8. Germline CDR1 is SEHNR and CDR2 is FQNEAQ (reference sequence). The CDR3 runs 16 residues. The CDR3 sequence: CASIPAGTSGTDTQYF. The CDR3, as DNA: TGTGCCAGCATCCCCGCCGGGACTAGCGGCACAGATACGCAGTATTTT.

This clonotype showed up just a few times. The genes are TRBV13 and TRBJ1-5; TRBD1 matches at 7 bases. The length of the CDR3 is 14 residues. V was pared by 2 bases and J by 4 bases, with 2 bases of the junction left unmatched. Germline CDR1 and CDR2: PRHDT and FYEKMQ (reference sequence). The CDR3 region has the DNA TGTGCCAGCAGCTTAAGGGGGCTGAATCAGCCCCAGCATTTT. Translated, it gives CASSLRGLNQPQHF.

The chain employs TRBV3-1 and TRBJ2-1; TRBD2 matches 10 bases. CDR3 length: 15 residues. Germline CDR1 and CDR2: LGHDT and YNNKEL (reference sequence). The V and J ends lost 7 bases and 9 bases, in that order; junction bases with no gene match: 12. The CDR3: CASTRSSGGAVEQFF. The CDR3 DNA is TGTGCCAGCACCCGCTCAAGCGGGGGGGCCGTTGAGCAGTTCTTC.

In the case of this clonotype: One end of the junction fails to match germline, which may point to a read error. The J gene is TRBJ2-7, the V gene TRBV13, with D possibly called TRBD1 or TRBD2 (6 bases each). Germline-derived CDR1 and CDR2 are PRHDT and FYEKMQ (reference sequence). The CDR3 is made up of 13 amino acids. For the CDR3, the DNA is TGTGCCAGCAGCCTAGGAGGGGGGTACGAGCAGTACTTC. This gives the protein CASSLGGGYEQYF.

This clonotype was counted a few times. The V gene is TRBV20-1, the J gene TRBJ1-2; D is perhaps TRBD1 (6 bases). Per germline, CDR1 DFQATT and CDR2 SNEGSKA (reference sequence). The CDR3 has 14 amino acids. CDR3 nucleotides: TGCAGCAGAAGTGGGGGGGGCTATGGCTATGGCTACACCTTC. This encodes CSRSGGGYGYGYTF.